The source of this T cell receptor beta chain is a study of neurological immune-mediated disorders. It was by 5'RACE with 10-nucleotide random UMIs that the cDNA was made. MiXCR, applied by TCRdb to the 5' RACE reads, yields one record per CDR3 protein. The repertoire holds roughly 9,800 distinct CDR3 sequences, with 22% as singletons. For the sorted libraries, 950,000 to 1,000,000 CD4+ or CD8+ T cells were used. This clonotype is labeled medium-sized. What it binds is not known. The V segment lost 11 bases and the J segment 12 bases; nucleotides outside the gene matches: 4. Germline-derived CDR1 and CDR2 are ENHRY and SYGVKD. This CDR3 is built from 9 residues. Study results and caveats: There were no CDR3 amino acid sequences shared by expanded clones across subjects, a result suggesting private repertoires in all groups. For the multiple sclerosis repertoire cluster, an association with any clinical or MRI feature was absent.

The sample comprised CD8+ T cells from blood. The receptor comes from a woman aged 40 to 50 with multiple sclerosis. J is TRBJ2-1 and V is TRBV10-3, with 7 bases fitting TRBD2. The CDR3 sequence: CAAGVLQFF. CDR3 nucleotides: TGTGCCGCGGGGGTCCTGCAGTTCTTC.